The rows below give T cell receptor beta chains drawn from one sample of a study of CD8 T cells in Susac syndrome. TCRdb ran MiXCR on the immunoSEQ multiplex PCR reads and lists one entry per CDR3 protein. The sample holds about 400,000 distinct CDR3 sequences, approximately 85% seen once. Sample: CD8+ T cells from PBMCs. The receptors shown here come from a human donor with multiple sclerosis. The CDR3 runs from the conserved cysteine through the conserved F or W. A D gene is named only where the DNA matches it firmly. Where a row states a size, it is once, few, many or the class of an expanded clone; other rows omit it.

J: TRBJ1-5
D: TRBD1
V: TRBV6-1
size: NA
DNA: TGTGCCAGCAGTGATGCTCGGGGGACAGGCTACATTAGCAATCAGCCCCAGCATTTT
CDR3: CASSDARGTGYISNQPQHF

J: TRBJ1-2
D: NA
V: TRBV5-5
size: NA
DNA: TGTGCCAGCAGCTTGGAATGGGAGGAGGGCTATGGCTACACCTTC
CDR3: CASSLEWEEGYGYTF

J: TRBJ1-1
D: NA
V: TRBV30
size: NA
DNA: TGTGCCTGGAGCGGGAACGCTGAAGCTTTCTTT
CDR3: CAWSGNAEAFF

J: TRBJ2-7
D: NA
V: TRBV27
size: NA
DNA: TGTGCCAGCAGTTTACTCGGGGAGGTACCCTACGAGCAGTACTTC
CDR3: CASSLLGEVPYEQYF

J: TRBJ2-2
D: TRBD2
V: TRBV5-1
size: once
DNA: TGCGCCAGCAGCAGAGATCCGGGACTAACTGTGACCGGGGAGCTGTTTTTT
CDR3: CASSRDPGLTVTGELFF

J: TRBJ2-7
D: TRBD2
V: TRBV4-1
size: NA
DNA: TGCGCCAGCAGCCAAGATACGGGGGGGAGTTTATACGAGCAGTACTTC
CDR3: CASSQDTGGSLYEQYF

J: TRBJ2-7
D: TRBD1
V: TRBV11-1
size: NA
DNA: TGTGCCAGCAGCTACCGGGACAGGGGGTTCTACGAGCAGTACTTC
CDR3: CASSYRDRGFYEQYF

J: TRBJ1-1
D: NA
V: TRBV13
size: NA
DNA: TGTGCCAGCAGTTCAACAGGGTGGGGGACTGAAGCTTTCTTT
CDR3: CASSSTGWGTEAFF

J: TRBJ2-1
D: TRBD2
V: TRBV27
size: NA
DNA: TGTGCCAGCAACCTAGCGGGGGGCCCCAATGAGCAGTTCTTC
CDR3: CASNLAGGPNEQFF

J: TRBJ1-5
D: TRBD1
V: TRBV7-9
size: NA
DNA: TGTGCCAGCAGCTTTACGACCGGGACAGGGGAAAATCAGCCCCAGCATTTT
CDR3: CASSFTTGTGENQPQHF

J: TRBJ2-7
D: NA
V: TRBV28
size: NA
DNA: TGTGCCAGCACAGATCGGGGCGGTCTCTACGAGCAGTACTTC
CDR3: CASTDRGGLYEQYF

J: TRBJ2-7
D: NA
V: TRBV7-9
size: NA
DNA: TGTGCCAGCAGCCACAATACGATCACCGGTTCCTACGAGCAGTACTTC
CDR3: CASSHNTITGSYEQYF

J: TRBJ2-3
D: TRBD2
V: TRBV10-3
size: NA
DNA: TGTGCCACCCACCCCCTAGCGGGGGGCCTCGGATATACAGATACGCAGTATTTT
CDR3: CATHPLAGGLGYTDTQYF

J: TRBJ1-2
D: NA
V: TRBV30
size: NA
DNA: TGTGCCTGGAGTCCTGCGCTGGGGGATGGGTATGGCTACACCTTC
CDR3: CAWSPALGDGYGYTF

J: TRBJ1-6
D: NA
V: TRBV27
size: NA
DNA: TGTGCCAGCAGCCCCCGGTGGAATTCACCCCTCCACTTT
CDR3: CASSPRWNSPLHF

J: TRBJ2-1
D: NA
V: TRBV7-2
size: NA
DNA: TGTGCCAGCAGCTTAGCGTCGGACTTTATCTACAATGAGCAGTTCTTC
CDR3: CASSLASDFIYNEQFF

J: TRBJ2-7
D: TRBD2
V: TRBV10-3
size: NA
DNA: TGTGCCATCAGGACTAGCGGGGAGGGAAGCGAGCAGTACTTC
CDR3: CAIRTSGEGSEQYF

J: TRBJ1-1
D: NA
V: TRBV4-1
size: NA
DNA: TGCGCCAGCAGCCCATGGATAGGGGTGAACACTGAAGCTTTCTTT
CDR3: CASSPWIGVNTEAFF

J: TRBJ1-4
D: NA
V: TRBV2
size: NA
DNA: TGTGCCAGCAGTGCCCTCCTGGGCGGATTGGAGGAAAAACTGTTTTTT
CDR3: CASSALLGGLEEKLFF

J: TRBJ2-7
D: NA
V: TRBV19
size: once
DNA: TGTGCCAGTAGTCCCAATGGTATCGGGCAGTACTTC
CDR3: CASSPNGIGQYF

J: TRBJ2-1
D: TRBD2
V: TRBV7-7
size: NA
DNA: TGTGCCAGCAGCTCCCTGGGGGGGTTGAGCTCCTACAATGAGCAGTTCTTC
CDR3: CASSSLGGLSSYNEQFF

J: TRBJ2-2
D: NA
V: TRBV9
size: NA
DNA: TGTGCCAGCAGGGGGATTGCCGGGGAGCTGTTTTTT
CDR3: CASRGIAGELFF

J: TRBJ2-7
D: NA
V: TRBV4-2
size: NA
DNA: TGTGCCAGCAGCCAAGATACAGGGGGGGTATTGGCCTACGAGCAGTACTTC
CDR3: CASSQDTGGVLAYEQYF

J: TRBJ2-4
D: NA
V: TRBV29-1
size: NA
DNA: TGCAGCGTTGAAGATCTTGGCCAGCTCCCCAAAAACATTCAGTACTTC
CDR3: CSVEDLGQLPKNIQYF